Detailed here is one T cell receptor beta chain. Its antigen is still unknown. These data originate in a study of T-cell reconstitution after alpha-beta-depleted transplantation in children. CDR1 is SGHTA and CDR2 is FQGTGA in the germline V gene. The CDR3 spans 18 residues. The V segment lost 4 bases and the J segment 6 bases; nucleotides outside the gene matches: 13. This sample's TCRbeta library carried unique molecular identifier barcodes. TCRdb called the PCR reads again in MiXCR, with one record for every CDR3 protein. This table holds 440,000 or so distinct CDR3 sequences, around 46% found once. Overall study findings and caveats: The main origin of T-cell counts and diversity one year after transplant was newly produced T cells.

The sequencing used PBMCs, collected before TCRalphabeta/CD19-depleted stem cell transplant. The receptor comes from a girl aged 2 to 9 with aplastic anemia, due to receive a stem cell transplant. The V gene is TRBV7-3, the J gene TRBJ2-2, with 11 bases that match TRBD2. CDR3 region: CASSSRPPGTSGAGELFF. In nucleotides, the CDR3 is TGTGCCAGCAGCTCCCGGCCCCCCGGGACTAGCGGCGCCGGGGAGCTGTTTTTT.